One T cell receptor beta chain is described in this entry. Its antigen remains unknown. This entry is derived from a study of cytomegalovirus exposure and HLA in healthy donors. Study-wide results and limits: Cytomegalovirus association was listed for 150 to 200 TCR beta chains.

Profiled with immunoSEQ multiplex PCR; TCRdb holds only in-frame clones, not every one. The sample gives roughly 150,000 clones, approximately 96% of which show up once; approximately 1% is in the top ten. This receptor was taken from a young woman in good health and CMV-seronegative. Material: PBMCs.

The CDR3 coding sequence is TGTGCCAGCAGCTTAGTGACAGGGGGGGCACCGGCCCAGTACTTC. This gives the protein CASSLVTGGAPAQYF. V and J are TRBV7-6 and TRBJ2-5, with 9 bases matching TRBD1. Germline V lookup: CDR1 SGHVS, CDR2 FNYEAQ. CDR3 length: 15 amino acids. After removal of 1 base from V and 9 bases from J, the junction contained 9 bases not matched to a gene.